The 11 T cell receptor beta chains in this list originate from one sample, sequenced in a study of CD8 T cells in Susac syndrome. cDNA came from about 0.5 to 1 ug RNA primed by random hexamers. TCRdb passed the immunoSEQ multiplex PCR reads through MiXCR, listing each CDR3 protein once. The sample contains about 150,000 distinct CDR3 sequences, 90% to 95% of which appear only once. Sequencing used CD8+ T cells from PBMCs. The receptors originated from a human donor with multiple sclerosis.

The chain combines TRBV5-1 with TRBJ1-2; TRBD1 matches at 8 bases. V lost 4 bases, J lost 6 bases, and 5 bases stayed unmatched. Germline CDR1 and CDR2: SGHRS and YFSETQ. This CDR3 region has 13 residues. CDR3 nucleotide sequence: TGCGCCAGCAGCCCCGACAGGGGCCATGGCTACACCTTC. This gives the protein CASSPDRGHGYTF.

The V gene is TRBV13, the J gene TRBJ2-5; D call uncertain. V shed 5 bases and J shed 4 bases, with 17 bases lying between them. There are 15 residues in the CDR3. Germline V lookup: CDR1 PRHDT, CDR2 FYEKMQ (reference sequence). Here the CDR3 DNA reads TGTGCCAGCAGCCTCGGGCCTCGCCCGATAGAGACCCAGTACTTC. Amino acid sequence: CASSLGPRPIETQYF.

J is TRBJ2-5 and V is TRBV6-2 or TRBV6-3; D is uncertain. Germline CDR1 reads MNHEY; CDR2 reads SVGEGT. V gave up 10 bases and J gave up 4 bases, with 16 bases separating them. There are 13 residues in the CDR3. CDR3 sequence: CAIRPGSRETQYF. CDR3 nucleotides: TGTGCCATCCGGCCCGGCAGCAGAGAGACCCAGTACTTC.

Written as DNA, the CDR3 is TGTGCCACCAGCGCCTCCTGGGGGGGGGACCAGCCCCAGCATTTT. Translating gives CATSASWGGDQPQHF. This sequence joins TRBV15 and TRBJ1-5; perhaps TRBD1 as D (5 bases). The V end lost 5 bases, the J end lost 7 bases, and 18 bases lay between the germline ends. CDR1 and CDR2 (germline): LNHNV, YYDKDF (reference sequence). The CDR3 runs to 15 residues.

The rearrangement uses TRBV29-1 and TRBJ2-7, with D possibly being TRBD1 (5 bases). CDR3 length: 13 amino acids. Germline assignment: CDR1 SQVTM and CDR2 ANQGSEA. V lost 5 bases, J lost 1 base, and 12 bases lay in between. The CDR3 DNA reads TGCAGCGTTATGACATCAGGGTCCTACGAGCAGTACTTC. This sequence encodes CSVMTSGSYEQYF.

The chain recombines TRBV20-1 with TRBJ2-1; D remains unclear. The CDR3 totals 12 residues. CDR1 DFQATT and CDR2 SNEGSKA come from the germline V gene (reference sequence). Trimming left V 1 base short and J 10 bases short, with 11 bases between. CDR3 in DNA: TGCAGTGCTAGAGCTCCCTCGAGCGAGCAGTTCTTC. Its protein is CSARAPSSEQFF.

J is TRBJ2-7 and V is TRBV20-1; D may match TRBD1 or TRBD2 (6 bases each). The germline gives CDR1 DFQATT, CDR2 SNEGSKA (reference sequence). The ends were cut back, 2 bases at V and 3 bases at J, with 20 bases in the middle. The CDR3 loop spans 16 amino acids. The CDR3 region is CSARLVTGAKNYEQYF. Written as DNA, the CDR3 is TGCAGTGCTAGACTCGTGACGGGGGCCAAAAACTACGAGCAGTACTTC.

The gene calls are TRBV14 and TRBJ2-1, with D unresolved. This CDR3 has 14 amino acids. Trimming took 0 bases from V and 0 from J, leaving 3 bases between them. Germline CDR1 reads SGHDN; CDR2 reads FVKESK. The CDR3 nucleotides read TGTGCCAGCAGCCAAGAGAGCTCCTACAATGAGCAGTTCTTC. Encoded protein: CASSQESSYNEQFF.

J is TRBJ2-7 and V is TRBV20-1; D is possibly TRBD1 (6 bases). Germline V gene lookup returns CDR1 DFQATT and CDR2 SNEGSKA (reference sequence). The CDR3 length is 15 residues. V shed 2 bases and J shed 2 bases, with 16 bases lying between them. CDR3 protein: CSARRQGPVTYEQYF. CDR3 coding DNA: TGCAGTGCTAGACGCCAGGGGCCCGTAACCTACGAGCAGTACTTC.

Here the CDR3 DNA reads TGTGCCAGCAGTTTATCGGGGACAGGGGGTTCACCCCTCCACTTT. Its protein is CASSLSGTGGSPLHF. V is TRBV27 and J is TRBJ1-6; the match to TRBD1 covers 11 bases. Germline trimming cut 0 bases from V and 9 bases from J; bases unmatched to any gene: 1. CDR1 and CDR2 (germline): MNHEY, SMNVEV (reference sequence). This CDR3 has 15 residues.

This clonotype was seen only once. This sequence joins TRBV6-4 and TRBJ1-6; a weak D match, TRBD1 (5 bases). V gave up 8 bases and J gave up 5 bases, with 22 bases separating them. Germline-derived CDR1 and CDR2 are MRHNA and SNTAGT. This CDR3 has 17 residues. For the CDR3, the DNA is TGTGCCAGCGGGGGTCCCCGGGGCAGGACGAATAATTCACCCCTCCACTTT. Translating gives CASGGPRGRTNNSPLHF.